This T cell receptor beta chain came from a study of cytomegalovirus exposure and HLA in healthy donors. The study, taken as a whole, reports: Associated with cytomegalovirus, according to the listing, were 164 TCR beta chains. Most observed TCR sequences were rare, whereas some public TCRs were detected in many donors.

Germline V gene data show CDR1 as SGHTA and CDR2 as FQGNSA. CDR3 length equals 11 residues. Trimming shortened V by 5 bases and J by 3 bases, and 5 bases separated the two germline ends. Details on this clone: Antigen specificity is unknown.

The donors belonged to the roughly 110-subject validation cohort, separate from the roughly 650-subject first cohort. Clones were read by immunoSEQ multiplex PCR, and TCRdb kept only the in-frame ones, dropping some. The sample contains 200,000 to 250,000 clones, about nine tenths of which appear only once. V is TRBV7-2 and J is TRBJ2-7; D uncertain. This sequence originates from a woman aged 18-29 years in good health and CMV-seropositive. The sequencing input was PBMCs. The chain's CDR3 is CASSPGYEQYF. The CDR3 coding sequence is TGTGCCAGCAGCCCCGGCTACGAGCAGTACTTC.